A selection of T cell receptor beta chains follows, all from one sample in a study of blood T cell repertoires in COVID-19. Sequencing used immunoSEQ multiplex PCR; TCRdb keeps in-frame clones, though not all of them. The table lists approximately 180,000 clones, approximately 79% of them singletons. The sample consisted of peripheral blood. Receptors were obtained from a woman in her 70s with acute or convalescent COVID-19. CDR3s include the opening cysteine and the closing phenylalanine or tryptophan. The D gene is left open where the match is weak. Expanded clones are given a class, and other clones once, few, many or no size at all.

clone_size: .; v_call: TRBV12-3/TRBV12-4; d_call: .; j_call: TRBJ2-2; cdr3_length: 12; cdr3_aa: CASIGGTGELFF; cdr3_nt: TGTGCCAGCATAGGAGGAACCGGGGAGCTGTTTTTT
clone_size: .; v_call: TRBV6-6; d_call: .; j_call: TRBJ1-5; cdr3_length: 14; cdr3_aa: CASSTVHGLKPQHF; cdr3_nt: TGTGCCAGCAGTACTGTCCACGGACTAAAGCCCCAGCATTTT
clone_size: .; v_call: TRBV11-3; d_call: .; j_call: TRBJ1-4; cdr3_length: 13; cdr3_aa: CASSLNRWEKLFF; cdr3_nt: TGTGCCAGCAGCCTAAACAGATGGGAAAAACTGTTTTTT
clone_size: .; v_call: TRBV6-6; d_call: TRBD1; j_call: TRBJ1-2; cdr3_length: 13; cdr3_aa: CASSRDRLYGYTF; cdr3_nt: TGTGCCAGCAGTCGGGACAGGCTCTATGGCTACACCTTC
clone_size: .; v_call: TRBV28; d_call: .; j_call: TRBJ2-1; cdr3_length: 13; cdr3_aa: CASRTTSHNEQFF; cdr3_nt: TGTGCCAGCAGGACAACTAGCCACAATGAGCAGTTCTTC
clone_size: .; v_call: TRBV19; d_call: .; j_call: TRBJ2-2; cdr3_length: 17; cdr3_aa: CASSSAGVLRQGGELFF; cdr3_nt: TGTGCCAGTAGTTCAGCGGGAGTCCTGAGACAGGGCGGGGAGCTGTTTTTT
clone_size: once; v_call: TRBV6-2/TRBV6-3; d_call: .; j_call: TRBJ2-7; cdr3_length: 16; cdr3_aa: CASSYVRGASSYEQYF; cdr3_nt: TGTGCCAGCAGTTACGTCAGGGGGGCGAGCTCCTACGAGCAGTACTTC
clone_size: .; v_call: TRBV5-1; d_call: TRBD2; j_call: TRBJ2-1; cdr3_length: 15; cdr3_aa: CASSLLAGGNNEQFF; cdr3_nt: TGCGCCAGCAGCTTGCTAGCGGGAGGGAATAATGAGCAGTTCTTC
clone_size: few; v_call: TRBV12-5; d_call: TRBD1; j_call: TRBJ2-1; cdr3_length: 14; cdr3_aa: CASGLLDRVDEQFF; cdr3_nt: TGTGCTAGTGGTTTGTTGGACAGGGTCGATGAGCAGTTCTTC
clone_size: .; v_call: TRBV30; d_call: .; j_call: TRBJ1-5; cdr3_length: 13; cdr3_aa: CAWSDGNNQPQHF; cdr3_nt: TGTGCCTGGAGTGACGGGAACAATCAGCCCCAGCATTTT
clone_size: .; v_call: TRBV2; d_call: .; j_call: TRBJ2-7; cdr3_length: 12; cdr3_aa: CASREGPREQYF; cdr3_nt: TGTGCCAGCAGGGAGGGACCTCGGGAGCAGTACTTC
clone_size: .; v_call: TRBV29-1; d_call: .; j_call: TRBJ1-1; cdr3_length: 12; cdr3_aa: CSVQQENTEAFF; cdr3_nt: TGCAGCGTTCAACAGGAGAACACTGAAGCTTTCTTT
clone_size: .; v_call: TRBV12-5; d_call: TRBD2; j_call: TRBJ2-7; cdr3_length: 17; cdr3_aa: CASGFSGFAGESDEQYF; cdr3_nt: TGTGCTAGTGGTTTCTCCGGCTTCGCGGGAGAAAGCGACGAGCAGTACTTC
clone_size: .; v_call: TRBV5-1; d_call: TRBD2; j_call: TRBJ2-5; cdr3_length: 13; cdr3_aa: CASSLAGGATQYF; cdr3_nt: TGCGCCAGCAGCTTGGCCGGGGGGGCGACCCAGTACTTC
clone_size: .; v_call: TRBV14; d_call: TRBD2; j_call: TRBJ2-3; cdr3_length: 15; cdr3_aa: CASSQIAGGPPVQYF; cdr3_nt: TGTGCCAGCAGCCAAATAGCGGGAGGGCCTCCTGTGCAGTATTTT
clone_size: .; v_call: TRBV29-1; d_call: .; j_call: TRBJ1-3; cdr3_length: 12; cdr3_aa: CSVRPQGDTIYF; cdr3_nt: TGCAGCGTTCGTCCACAAGGGGACACCATATATTTT
clone_size: .; v_call: TRBV24-1; d_call: .; j_call: TRBJ2-3; cdr3_length: 14; cdr3_aa: CATSDPRGTDTQYF; cdr3_nt: TGTGCCACCAGTGATCCCAGGGGCACAGATACGCAGTATTTT
clone_size: .; v_call: TRBV5-8; d_call: TRBD1; j_call: TRBJ2-1; cdr3_length: 15; cdr3_aa: CASSTGTAAYNEQFF; cdr3_nt: TGTGCCAGCAGCACGGGGACAGCGGCGTACAATGAGCAGTTCTTC
clone_size: .; v_call: TRBV9; d_call: .; j_call: TRBJ1-1; cdr3_length: 14; cdr3_aa: CASSATRDYTEAFF; cdr3_nt: TGTGCCAGCAGCGCGACCAGGGATTACACTGAAGCTTTCTTT
clone_size: .; v_call: TRBV4-1; d_call: TRBD1; j_call: TRBJ2-7; cdr3_length: 16; cdr3_aa: CASSPRPGQGAKEQYF; cdr3_nt: TGCGCCAGCAGCCCACGACCGGGACAGGGGGCTAAGGAGCAGTACTTC